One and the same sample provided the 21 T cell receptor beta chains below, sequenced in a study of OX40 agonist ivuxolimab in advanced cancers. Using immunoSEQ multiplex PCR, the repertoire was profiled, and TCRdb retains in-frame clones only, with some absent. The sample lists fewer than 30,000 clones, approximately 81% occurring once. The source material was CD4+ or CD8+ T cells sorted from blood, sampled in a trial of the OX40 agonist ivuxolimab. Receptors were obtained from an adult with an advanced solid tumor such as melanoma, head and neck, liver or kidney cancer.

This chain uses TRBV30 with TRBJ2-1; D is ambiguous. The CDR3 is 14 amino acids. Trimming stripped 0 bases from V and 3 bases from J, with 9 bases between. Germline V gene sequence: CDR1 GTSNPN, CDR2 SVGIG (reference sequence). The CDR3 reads CAWSVQGGYNEQFF. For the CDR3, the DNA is TGTGCCTGGAGTGTACAAGGCGGCTACAATGAGCAGTTCTTC.

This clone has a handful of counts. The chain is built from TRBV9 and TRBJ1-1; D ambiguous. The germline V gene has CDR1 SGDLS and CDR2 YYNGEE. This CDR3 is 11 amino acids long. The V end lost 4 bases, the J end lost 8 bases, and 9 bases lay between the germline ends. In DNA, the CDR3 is TGTGCCAGCAGCTCAACAGAGGAAGCTTTCTTT. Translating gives CASSSTEEAFF.

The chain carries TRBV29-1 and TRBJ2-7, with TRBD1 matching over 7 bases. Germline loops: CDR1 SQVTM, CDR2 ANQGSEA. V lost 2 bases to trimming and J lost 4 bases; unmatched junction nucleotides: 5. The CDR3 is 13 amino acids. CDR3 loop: CSVELQGRYEQYF. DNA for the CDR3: TGCAGCGTTGAACTACAGGGGCGGTACGAGCAGTACTTC.

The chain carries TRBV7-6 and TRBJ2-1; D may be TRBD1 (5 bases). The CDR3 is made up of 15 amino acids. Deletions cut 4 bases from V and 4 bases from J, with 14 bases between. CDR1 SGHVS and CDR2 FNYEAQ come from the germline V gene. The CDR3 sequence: CASSSWGREYNEQFF. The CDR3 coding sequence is TGTGCCAGCAGCTCATGGGGCAGGGAATACAATGAGCAGTTCTTC.

CDR3 DNA sequence: TGCGCCAGCAGCCCTTTATCCGGGACAGCGCCCAAATATGGCTACACCTTC. It yields the protein CASSPLSGTAPKYGYTF. The V and J genes are TRBV4-1 and TRBJ1-2, with TRBD1 matching over 7 bases. Trimming removed 4 bases from V and 5 bases from J; junction bases left unmatched: 16. CDR3 length: 17 residues. CDR1 and CDR2 (germline): MGHRA, YSYEKL.

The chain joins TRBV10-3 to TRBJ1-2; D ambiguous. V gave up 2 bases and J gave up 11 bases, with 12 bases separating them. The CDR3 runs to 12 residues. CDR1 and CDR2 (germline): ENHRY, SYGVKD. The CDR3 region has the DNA TGTGCCATCAGTGAGCTGGGCCAGTGGTACACCTTC. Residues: CAISELGQWYTF.

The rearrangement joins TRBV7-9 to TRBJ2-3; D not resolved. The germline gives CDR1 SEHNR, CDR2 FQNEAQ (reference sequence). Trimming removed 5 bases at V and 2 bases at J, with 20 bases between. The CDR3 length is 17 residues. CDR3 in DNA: TGTGCCAGCAGCCGTAATCTGGGGATGAAGAACACAGATACGCAGTATTTT. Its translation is CASSRNLGMKNTDTQYF. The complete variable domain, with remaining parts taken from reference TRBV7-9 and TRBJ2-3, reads DTGVSQNPRHKITKRGQNVTFRCDPISEHNRLYWYRQTLGQGPEFLTYFQNEAQLEKSRLLSDRFSAERPKGSFSTLEIQRTEQGDSAMYLCASSRNLGMKNTDTQYFGPGTRLTVL.

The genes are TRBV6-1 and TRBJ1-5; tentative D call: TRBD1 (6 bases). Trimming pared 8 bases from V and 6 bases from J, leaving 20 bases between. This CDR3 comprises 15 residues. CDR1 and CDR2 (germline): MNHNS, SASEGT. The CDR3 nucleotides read TGTGCCAGCCTATTCGGGGGGGGGCAGGGTCAGCCCCAGCATTTT. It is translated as CASLFGGGQGQPQHF.

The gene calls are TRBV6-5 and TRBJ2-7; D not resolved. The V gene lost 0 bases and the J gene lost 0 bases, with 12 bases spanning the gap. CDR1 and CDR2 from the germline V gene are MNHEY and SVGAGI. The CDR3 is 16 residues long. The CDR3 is CASSYSQDGSSYEQYF. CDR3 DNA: TGTGCCAGCAGTTACTCCCAGGACGGCAGCTCCTACGAGCAGTACTTC.

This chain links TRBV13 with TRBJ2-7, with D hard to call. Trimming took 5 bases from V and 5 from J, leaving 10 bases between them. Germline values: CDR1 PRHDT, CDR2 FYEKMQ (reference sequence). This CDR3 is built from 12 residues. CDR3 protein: CASSARGHEQYF. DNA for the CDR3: TGTGCCAGCAGCGCTCGTGGCCACGAGCAGTACTTC.

This chain's CDR3 is CASSYGTSVYNEQFF. CDR3 DNA: TGTGCCAGCAGTTACGGGACTAGCGTGTACAATGAGCAGTTCTTC. V usage is TRBV6-5 and J usage is TRBJ2-1; 10 bases line up with TRBD2. Germline CDR1 MNHEY, CDR2 SVGAGI. J was trimmed by 4 bases and V by 2 bases; bases with no gene match: 2. The CDR3 loop spans 15 amino acids.

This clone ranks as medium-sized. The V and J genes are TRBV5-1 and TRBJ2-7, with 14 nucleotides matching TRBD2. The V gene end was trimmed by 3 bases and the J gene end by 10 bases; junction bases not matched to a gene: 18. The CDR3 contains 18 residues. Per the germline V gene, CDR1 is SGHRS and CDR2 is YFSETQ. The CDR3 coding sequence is TGCGCCAGCAGCTCGCAGCCTGGGACTAGCGGGGGCCCCGAGGCACAGTACTTC. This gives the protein CASSSQPGTSGGPEAQYF.

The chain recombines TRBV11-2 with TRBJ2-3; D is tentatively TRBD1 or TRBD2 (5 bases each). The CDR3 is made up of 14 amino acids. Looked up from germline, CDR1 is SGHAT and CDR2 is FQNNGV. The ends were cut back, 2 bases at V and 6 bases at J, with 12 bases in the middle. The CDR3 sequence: CASSLRFGTDTQYF. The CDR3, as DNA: TGTGCCAGCAGCTTACGGTTTGGGACGGATACGCAGTATTTT.

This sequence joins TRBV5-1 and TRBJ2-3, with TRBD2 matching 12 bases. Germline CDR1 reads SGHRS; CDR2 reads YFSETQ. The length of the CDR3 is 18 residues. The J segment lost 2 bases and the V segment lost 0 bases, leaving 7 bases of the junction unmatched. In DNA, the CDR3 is TGCGCCAGCAGCTTGGATCGCCTAGCGGGAGGGGCCACAGATACGCAGTATTTT. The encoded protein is CASSLDRLAGGATDTQYF.

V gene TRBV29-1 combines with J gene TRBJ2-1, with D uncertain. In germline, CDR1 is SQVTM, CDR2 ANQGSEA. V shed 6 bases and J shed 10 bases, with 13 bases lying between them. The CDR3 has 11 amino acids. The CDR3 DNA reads TGCAGCGTCGAGGCAATACGGGAGCAGTTCTTC. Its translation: CSVEAIREQFF.

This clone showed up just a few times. CDR3 amino acids: CASSLAAEFGELFF. The CDR3 coding sequence is TGCGCCAGCAGCTTGGCGGCAGAGTTCGGGGAGCTGTTTTTT. The rearrangement links TRBV5-1 to TRBJ2-2; D is unresolved. Germline CDR1 SGHRS, CDR2 YFSETQ. This CDR3 is 14 amino acids long. The V gene lost 0 bases and the J gene lost 7 bases, with 10 bases spanning the gap.

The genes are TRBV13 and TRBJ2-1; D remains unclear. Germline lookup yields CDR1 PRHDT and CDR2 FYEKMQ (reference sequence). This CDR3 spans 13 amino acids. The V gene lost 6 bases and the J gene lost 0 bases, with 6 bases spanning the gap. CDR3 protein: CASSMSSYNEQFF. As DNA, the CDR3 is TGTGCCAGCAGTATGAGCTCCTACAATGAGCAGTTCTTC.

This CDR3 is CATSRVPGGAYEQYF. The CDR3 bases are TGTGCCACCAGCAGAGTGCCGGGCGGGGCCTACGAGCAGTACTTC. This chain uses TRBV15 with TRBJ2-7; weak D call: TRBD2 (6 bases). The V end was cut by 1 base, the J end by 2 bases, with 12 bases between. The CDR3 is 15 residues long. Germline V gene sequence: CDR1 LNHNV, CDR2 YYDKDF (reference sequence).

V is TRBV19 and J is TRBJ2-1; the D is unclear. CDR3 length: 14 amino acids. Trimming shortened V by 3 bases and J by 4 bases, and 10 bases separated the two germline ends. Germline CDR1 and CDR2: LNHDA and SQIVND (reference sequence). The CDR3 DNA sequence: TGTGCCAGTAGTATCTGGGAACATTACAATGAGCAGTTCTTC. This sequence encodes CASSIWEHYNEQFF.

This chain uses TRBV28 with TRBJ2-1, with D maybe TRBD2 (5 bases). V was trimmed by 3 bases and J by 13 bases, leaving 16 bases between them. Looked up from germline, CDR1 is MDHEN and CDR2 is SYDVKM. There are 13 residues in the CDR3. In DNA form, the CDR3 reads TGTGCCAGCAGTTTTTTACCGGGATCTAATCAGTTCTTC. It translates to CASSFLPGSNQFF.

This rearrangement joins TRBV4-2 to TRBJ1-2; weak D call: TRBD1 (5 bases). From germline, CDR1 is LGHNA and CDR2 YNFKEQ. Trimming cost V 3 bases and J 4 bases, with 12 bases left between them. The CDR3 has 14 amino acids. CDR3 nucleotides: TGTGCCAGCAGCCACCTCGGGACTCCCTATGGCTACACCTTC. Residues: CASSHLGTPYGYTF.